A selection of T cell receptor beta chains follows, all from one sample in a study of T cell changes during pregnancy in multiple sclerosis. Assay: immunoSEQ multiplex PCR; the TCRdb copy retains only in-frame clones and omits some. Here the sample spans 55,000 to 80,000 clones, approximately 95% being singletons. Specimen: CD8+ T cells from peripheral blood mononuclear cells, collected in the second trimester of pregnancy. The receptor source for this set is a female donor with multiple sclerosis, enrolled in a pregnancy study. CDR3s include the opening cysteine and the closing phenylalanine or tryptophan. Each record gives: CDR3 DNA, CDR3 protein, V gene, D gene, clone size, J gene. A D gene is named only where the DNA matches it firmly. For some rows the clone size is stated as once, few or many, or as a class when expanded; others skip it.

CDR3 DNA: TGTGCCAGTAGTTTCCGGGACAGTGGTAACAATGAGCAGTTCTTC
CDR3 protein: CASSFRDSGNNEQFF
V gene: TRBV19
D gene: TRBD1
clone size: .
J gene: TRBJ2-1

CDR3 DNA: TGTGCCAGCACTCTTTACCCTAATATAGTTAACTATGGCTACACCTTC
CDR3 protein: CASTLYPNIVNYGYTF
V gene: TRBV7-9
D gene: .
clone size: .
J gene: TRBJ1-2

CDR3 DNA: TGCGCCAGCAGCCAAGCGCCGGGACAGGTGCTAGGGGTCGAGCAGTTCTTC
CDR3 protein: CASSQAPGQVLGVEQFF
V gene: TRBV4-1
D gene: TRBD1
clone size: .
J gene: TRBJ2-1

CDR3 DNA: TGTGCCAGCAGTCCATATCTCATCCTCCCCACAGGCACCGAGGACACCGGGGAGCTGTTTTTT
CDR3 protein: CASSPYLILPTGTEDTGELFF
V gene: TRBV28
D gene: .
clone size: .
J gene: TRBJ2-2

CDR3 DNA: TGTGCCAGCAGCGTACAGGGTCCCCACTCCTACAATGAGCAGTTCTTC
CDR3 protein: CASSVQGPHSYNEQFF
V gene: TRBV9
D gene: .
clone size: .
J gene: TRBJ2-1

CDR3 DNA: TGTGCCAGCAGTTTATTGGATAGCGCCTACAATGAGCAGTTCTTC
CDR3 protein: CASSLLDSAYNEQFF
V gene: TRBV27
D gene: .
clone size: once
J gene: TRBJ2-1

CDR3 DNA: TGTGCCAGCAGCTTGGACGGCCGAGGTGGCACCGGGGAGCTGTTTTTT
CDR3 protein: CASSLDGRGGTGELFF
V gene: TRBV5-6
D gene: .
clone size: .
J gene: TRBJ2-2

CDR3 DNA: TGTGCCAGCAGTAGGACTAGCGGGAGCCCCAATGAGCAGTTCTTC
CDR3 protein: CASSRTSGSPNEQFF
V gene: TRBV6-1
D gene: TRBD2
clone size: .
J gene: TRBJ2-1

CDR3 DNA: TGCGCCAGCAGCCCTGGACTAGCGGCCTACAATGAGCAGTTCTTC
CDR3 protein: CASSPGLAAYNEQFF
V gene: TRBV4-3
D gene: TRBD2
clone size: .
J gene: TRBJ2-1

CDR3 DNA: TGTGCCAGCAGTGTGACGGGCACCGGGGAGCTGTTTTTT
CDR3 protein: CASSVTGTGELFF
V gene: TRBV2
D gene: .
clone size: .
J gene: TRBJ2-2

CDR3 DNA: TGTGCCAGCAGAGAGGGACACCACTACGAGCAGTACTTC
CDR3 protein: CASREGHHYEQYF
V gene: TRBV27
D gene: .
clone size: .
J gene: TRBJ2-7

CDR3 DNA: TGTGCCAGCAGCTCGTTCCTGAACACTGAAGCTTTCTTT
CDR3 protein: CASSSFLNTEAFF
V gene: TRBV5-6
D gene: .
clone size: .
J gene: TRBJ1-1

CDR3 DNA: TGTGCCAGCAGCTTTAAACAGGGGTCCCGCACAGATACGCAGTATTTT
CDR3 protein: CASSFKQGSRTDTQYF
V gene: TRBV11-2
D gene: TRBD1
clone size: .
J gene: TRBJ2-3

CDR3 DNA: TGTGCCAGTAGTACCGGGGGGAGAGGCACTGAAGCTTTCTTT
CDR3 protein: CASSTGGRGTEAFF
V gene: TRBV19
D gene: .
clone size: .
J gene: TRBJ1-1

CDR3 DNA: TGCGCCAGCAGCTTGTATCCCTGGTCCGGTGCACCCGGGGAGCTGTTTTTT
CDR3 protein: CASSLYPWSGAPGELFF
V gene: TRBV5-1
D gene: .
clone size: .
J gene: TRBJ2-2

CDR3 DNA: TGCGCCAGCAGCCAAGAGGAGGCGGGGCCAACATCCTACGAGCAGTACTTC
CDR3 protein: CASSQEEAGPTSYEQYF
V gene: TRBV4-1
D gene: .
clone size: .
J gene: TRBJ2-7

CDR3 DNA: TGTGCCAGCAGCCTTCTAGCGGGAGGGGCTGCAGATACGCAGTATTTT
CDR3 protein: CASSLLAGGAADTQYF
V gene: TRBV14
D gene: TRBD2
clone size: .
J gene: TRBJ2-3

CDR3 DNA: TGTGCCAGCAGTTCGGCGCAGGAGGGCACTGAAGCTTTCTTT
CDR3 protein: CASSSAQEGTEAFF
V gene: TRBV28
D gene: .
clone size: .
J gene: TRBJ1-1

CDR3 DNA: TGTGCCAGCAGCTTATCTAGCGGGAGGGCCCCTGAGCAGTTCTTC
CDR3 protein: CASSLSSGRAPEQFF
V gene: TRBV7-9
D gene: TRBD2
clone size: .
J gene: TRBJ2-1

CDR3 DNA: TGTGCCAGTAGGCCCCACGCCGGTAGCGGGCTTGCGCTGAACACCGGGGAGCTGTTTTTT
CDR3 protein: CASRPHAGSGLALNTGELFF
V gene: TRBV19
D gene: TRBD2
clone size: .
J gene: TRBJ2-2

CDR3 DNA: TGTGCCAGCAGTGATGCCGGACACCCCAACACTGAAGCTTTCTTT
CDR3 protein: CASSDAGHPNTEAFF
V gene: TRBV6-1
D gene: .
clone size: .
J gene: TRBJ1-1

CDR3 DNA: TGTGCCAGCAGAGACGACTACAGCACAGATACGCAGTATTTT
CDR3 protein: CASRDDYSTDTQYF
V gene: TRBV9
D gene: .
clone size: .
J gene: TRBJ2-3

CDR3 DNA: TGTGCCAGCGAGGGGGCAGGCGGGGAGCTGTTTTTT
CDR3 protein: CASEGAGGELFF
V gene: TRBV9
D gene: TRBD1
clone size: once
J gene: TRBJ2-2

CDR3 DNA: TGTGCCAGCAGAGGAGGGGACCCGAACACTGAAGCTTTCTTT
CDR3 protein: CASRGGDPNTEAFF
V gene: TRBV7-6
D gene: .
clone size: .
J gene: TRBJ1-1

CDR3 DNA: TGTGCCAGCAGTTTACAGGGGGATAGTGGCTACACCTTC
CDR3 protein: CASSLQGDSGYTF
V gene: TRBV28
D gene: TRBD1
clone size: once
J gene: TRBJ1-2

CDR3 DNA: TGTGCCAGCAGTCACTCCCCGGGGGAGAGGGCGTTCTTC
CDR3 protein: CASSHSPGERAFF
V gene: TRBV28
D gene: .
clone size: .
J gene: TRBJ2-1

CDR3 DNA: TGTGCCAGCAGTGCCCAGACTAGCGACGAGCAGTACTTC
CDR3 protein: CASSAQTSDEQYF
V gene: TRBV28
D gene: TRBD2
clone size: .
J gene: TRBJ2-7

CDR3 DNA: TGTGCCAGCAGTGAACCGGACAGGGGGCTTGAAAAACTGTTTTTT
CDR3 protein: CASSEPDRGLEKLFF
V gene: TRBV2
D gene: TRBD1
clone size: .
J gene: TRBJ1-4